The 30 T cell receptor beta chains below were found in one sample sequenced in a study of blood T cell repertoires in COVID-19. Profiled with immunoSEQ multiplex PCR; TCRdb holds only in-frame clones, not every one. The sample lists around 150,000 clones, around 90% seen once, with approximately 3% in the top ten. Material: peripheral blood. These receptors were collected from a man in his 60s with acute or convalescent COVID-19.

The rearrangement links TRBV7-8 to TRBJ1-1; 7 bases map to TRBD1. After removal of 5 bases from V and 1 base from J, the junction contained 1 base not matched to a gene. From germline, CDR1 is SGHVS and CDR2 FQNEAQ. The CDR3 length is 13 residues. CDR3 residues: CASSRDRNTEAFF. CDR3 bases: TGTGCCAGCAGCCGGGACAGGAACACTGAAGCTTTCTTT. The complete variable domain, with remaining parts taken from reference TRBV7-8 and TRBJ1-1, reads GAGVSQSPRYKVAKRGQDVALRCDPISGHVSLFWYQQALGQGPEFLTYFQNEAQLDKSGLPSDRFFAERPEGSVSTLKIQRTQQEDSAVYLCASSRDRNTEAFFGQGTRLTVV.

This clone was picked up a small number of times. The J gene is TRBJ1-5, the V gene TRBV11-1, with a weak D call TRBD1 (5 bases). Trimming removed 8 bases at V and 10 bases at J, with 21 bases between. This CDR3 spans 14 amino acids. Germline CDR1 is SGHAT and CDR2 is FQDESV (reference sequence). The CDR3, as DNA: TGTGCCAGCCTACATACCGACAGTTTACATCCCCAGCATTTT. This encodes CASLHTDSLHPQHF. The full variable domain, completed using reference TRBV11-1 and TRBJ1-5, is EAEVAQSPRYKITEKSQAVAFWCDPISGHATLYWYRQILGQGPELLVQFQDESVVDDSQLPKDRFSAERLKGVDSTLKIQPAELGDSAMYLCASLHTDSLHPQHFGDGTRLSIL.

This clone has a handful of counts. This CDR3 is CAWSALRGGGTEAFF. The CDR3 region has the DNA TGTGCCTGGAGTGCCCTAAGGGGGGGAGGGACTGAAGCTTTCTTT. The chain combines TRBV30 with TRBJ1-1, with a weak D call TRBD1 (6 bases). Per the germline V gene, CDR1 is GTSNPN and CDR2 is SVGIG (reference sequence). Trimming removed 1 base at V and 5 bases at J, with 17 bases between. The CDR3 covers 15 residues. Based on the CDR3 plus reference TRBV30 and TRBJ1-1, the full variable domain is SQTIHQWPATLVQPVGSPLSLECTVEGTSNPNLYWYRQAAGRGLQLLFYSVGIGQISSEVPQNLSASRPQDRQFILSSKKLLLSDSGFYLCAWSALRGGGTEAFFGQGTRLTVV.

The chain couples TRBV6-5 to TRBJ1-2; 8 bases agree with TRBD1. CDR1 is MNHEY and CDR2 is SVGAGI in the germline V gene. The CDR3 loop spans 13 amino acids. The J segment lost 12 bases and the V segment lost 2 bases, leaving 8 bases of the junction unmatched. As DNA, the CDR3 is TGTGCCAGCAGTTACCTAGACAGGGGCCCGAACACCTTC. This codes for CASSYLDRGPNTF.

V and J are TRBV2 and TRBJ1-5; possibly TRBD1 for D (6 bases). Germline CDR1 and CDR2: SNHLY and FYNNEI. Trimming took 8 bases from V and 3 from J, leaving 11 bases between them. The CDR3 sequence is 13 residues long. CDR3 DNA sequence: TGTGCCAGCTGCGGACAGACCAATCAGCCCCAGCATTTT. Translating gives CASCGQTNQPQHF. The full variable domain, in which reference TRBV2 and TRBJ1-5 provide the parts outside the CDR3, is EPEVTQTPSHQVTQMGQEVILRCVPISNHLYFYWYRQILGQKVEFLVSFYNNEISEKSEIFDDQFSVERPDGSNFTLKIRSTKLEDSAMYFCASCGQTNQPQHFGDGTRLSIL.

The chain recombines TRBV21-1 with TRBJ2-7; TRBD2 reflects the table's D call only, with no check against the DNA. TRBV21-1 is termed a pseudogene. CDR3 length: 15 amino acids. CDR3 bases: TGTGCCAGCAGAAGCATAGCGGGGAGCTCCTACGAGCAGTACTTC. Its protein product is CASRSIAGSSYEQYF.

The gene calls are TRBV4-2 and TRBJ1-2, with D possibly being TRBD1 (5 bases). The V end was cut by 1 base, the J end by 8 bases, with 14 bases between. There are 14 residues in the CDR3. The germline CDR1 and CDR2 sequences are LGHNA and YNFKEQ. CDR3 residues: CASSQGGGYEGYTF. CDR3 nucleotides: TGTGCCAGCAGCCAAGGTGGGGGGTACGAAGGCTACACCTTC.

The rearrangement joins TRBV5-1 to TRBJ2-1; possible D gene TRBD1, 6 bases. CDR1 is SGHRS and CDR2 is YFSETQ in the germline V gene. Trimming pared 6 bases from V and 4 bases from J, leaving 14 bases between. The CDR3 totals 14 residues. The CDR3 DNA sequence: TGCGCCAGCAAACAGGGCCCCTTATACAATGAGCAGTTCTTC. It specifies CASKQGPLYNEQFF.

V is TRBV5-1 and J is TRBJ2-7, with 15 bases lining up with TRBD2. J was trimmed by 2 bases and V by 6 bases; bases with no gene match: 9. The CDR3 covers 17 residues. CDR1 is SGHRS, CDR2 YFSETQ, per germline. In DNA form, the CDR3 reads TGCGCCAGCAAGCCCGGACTAGCGGGGGGGCGGACCTACGAGCAGTACTTC. This codes for CASKPGLAGGRTYEQYF.

This clone turned up a few times. The chain joins TRBV7-9 to TRBJ2-3, with 10 positions matching TRBD2. CDR1 SEHNR and CDR2 FQNEAQ come from the germline V gene (reference sequence). There are 14 residues in the CDR3. V was clipped by 8 bases and J by 0 bases; unmatched bases: 2. CDR3 DNA: TGTGCCAGCTTAGCGGGGGGAAGCACAGATACGCAGTATTTT. Translated, it gives CASLAGGSTDTQYF. Using reference TRBV7-9 and TRBJ2-3 for the parts outside the CDR3, the full variable domain is DTGVSQNPRHKITKRGQNVTFRCDPISEHNRLYWYRQTLGQGPEFLTYFQNEAQLEKSRLLSDRFSAERPKGSFSTLEIQRTEQGDSAMYLCASLAGGSTDTQYFGPGTRLTVL.

The chain employs TRBV11-2 and TRBJ2-6; D is unresolved. The CDR3 is made up of 15 amino acids. Germline V gene data show CDR1 as SGHAT and CDR2 as FQNNGV. V lost 3 bases and J 0 bases, leaving 6 bases between the germline ends. This CDR3 reads CASSFQFSGANVLTF. The CDR3 DNA follows: TGTGCCAGCAGCTTTCAATTCTCTGGGGCCAACGTCCTGACTTTC.

The rearrangement uses TRBV5-1 and TRBJ2-7, with TRBD1 matching over 7 bases. The ends lost 0 bases at V and 6 bases at J; junction bases unmatched: 9. Germline CDR1 reads SGHRS; CDR2 reads YFSETQ. The CDR3 sequence is 15 residues long. Here the CDR3 reads CASSLGWDSLPEQYF. CDR3 in DNA: TGCGCCAGCAGCTTGGGTTGGGACAGCCTCCCCGAGCAGTACTTC.

The chain has TRBV2 and TRBJ2-3, with TRBD2 as a possible D gene (6 bases). V was pared by 3 bases and J by 3 bases, with 16 bases between. This CDR3 contains 16 residues. Germline CDR1 is SNHLY and CDR2 is FYNNEI. CDR3 in DNA: TGTGCCAGCAGTGACCCCTCTTTCGGGGGAACAGATACGCAGTATTTT. Translated, it gives CASSDPSFGGTDTQYF.

The V gene is TRBV10-2, the J gene TRBJ2-3, with 14 positions matching TRBD2. V lost 7 bases, J lost 0 bases, and 6 bases stayed unmatched. Germline loops: CDR1 WSHSY, CDR2 SAAADI. CDR3 size: 17 residues. Here the CDR3 DNA reads TGCGCCAGCACCCCGGGACTAGCGGGGGAAAGCACAGATACGCAGTATTTT. As protein: CASTPGLAGESTDTQYF.

The chain's CDR3 is CASSQGVGRVYEQYF. CDR3 nucleotide sequence: TGTGCCAGCAGCCAAGGGGTGGGGAGGGTCTACGAGCAGTACTTC. V and J are TRBV3-1 (or the pseudogene TRBV3-2) and TRBJ2-7; 7 nucleotides align to TRBD2. This CDR3 has 15 amino acids. J lost 3 bases, V lost 1 base, and 6 bases had no gene match. Germline V lookup: CDR1 LGHDT, CDR2 YNNKEL (reference sequence).

V usage is TRBV19 and J usage is TRBJ1-1; 9 positions match TRBD1. The ends lost 6 bases at V and 4 bases at J; junction bases unmatched: 6. This CDR3 is built from 14 residues. Germline V CDR1 and CDR2: LNHDA, SQIVND (reference sequence). CDR3 in amino acids: CASRETGGSTEAFF. The CDR3 DNA follows: TGTGCCAGTAGGGAGACAGGGGGTTCCACTGAAGCTTTCTTT.

This chain connects TRBV3-1 (or the pseudogene TRBV3-2) to TRBJ2-2; TRBD1 matches at 7 bases. This CDR3 contains 15 residues. Germline V gene lookup returns CDR1 LGHDT and CDR2 YNNKEL (reference sequence). V was clipped by 6 bases and J by 0 bases; unmatched bases: 4. The CDR3 region is CASRRDRANTGELFF. CDR3 nucleotide sequence: TGTGCCAGCAGAAGAGACAGGGCGAACACCGGGGAGCTGTTTTTT.

The chain carries TRBV7-3 and TRBJ1-1; tentative D call: TRBD1 (5 bases). This CDR3 is built from 14 residues. V lost 1 base and J 4 bases, leaving 10 bases between the germline ends. CDR1 and CDR2 (germline): SGHTA, FQGTGA. The DNA for the CDR3 is TGTGCCAGCAGCTTAAATGGGGGAGGCACTGAAGCTTTCTTT. It yields the protein CASSLNGGGTEAFF. Using reference TRBV7-3 and TRBJ1-1 for the parts outside the CDR3, the full variable domain is GAGVSQTPSNKVTEKGKYVELRCDPISGHTALYWYRQSLGQGPEFLIYFQGTGAADDSGLPNDRFFAVRPEGSVSTLKIQRTERGDSAVYLCASSLNGGGTEAFFGQGTRLTVV.

The chain employs TRBV5-1 and TRBJ2-6, with D maybe TRBD2 (5 bases). CDR3 length: 17 amino acids. Trimming pared 1 base from V and 0 bases from J, leaving 11 bases between. Germline CDR1 is SGHRS and CDR2 is YFSETQ. In DNA, the CDR3 is TGCGCCAGCAGCTTGTTGGGGAGCCCCTCTGGGGCCAACGTCCTGACTTTC. It is translated as CASSLLGSPSGANVLTF.

V is TRBV3-1 (or the pseudogene TRBV3-2) and J is TRBJ2-1; 12 bases match TRBD2. The CDR3 has 14 amino acids. V gave up 4 bases and J gave up 9 bases; unmatched junction bases: 4. Germline V lookup: CDR1 LGHDT, CDR2 YNNKEL (reference sequence). This CDR3 is CASSLGLAGTEQFF. Here the CDR3 DNA reads TGTGCCAGCAGCCTCGGACTAGCGGGGACTGAGCAGTTCTTC.

The chain has TRBV19 and TRBJ2-6, with D maybe TRBD1 (5 bases). This CDR3 region has 18 residues. With 3 bases removed from V and 0 bases from J, the gap between germline ends came to 15 bases. Germline-derived CDR1 and CDR2 are LNHDA and SQIVND (reference sequence). The DNA for the CDR3 is TGTGCCAGTAGTATGAAGAGACACCAGGGCTCTGGGGCCAACGTCCTGACTTTC. As protein: CASSMKRHQGSGANVLTF.

The V and J genes are TRBV7-9 and TRBJ1-1; D remains unclear. Germline CDR1 reads SEHNR; CDR2 reads FQNEAQ (reference sequence). Trimming shortened V by 1 base and J by 0 bases, and 9 bases separated the two germline ends. The CDR3 spans 15 residues. The CDR3 spells CASSLEEFMNTEAFF. The CDR3, as DNA: TGTGCCAGCAGCTTAGAAGAGTTCATGAACACTGAAGCTTTCTTT.

CDR3 nucleotide sequence: TGTGCCAGCAGCTACACTATGTACAATGAGCAGTTCTTC. It codes for CASSYTMYNEQFF. V gene TRBV7-3 combines with J gene TRBJ2-1; D remains ambiguous. Germline CDR1 is SGHTA and CDR2 is FQGTGA. V dropped 4 bases and J dropped 4 bases, with 8 bases sitting between them. The CDR3 is 13 residues long.

The chain recombines TRBV7-8 with TRBJ1-3; weak D call: TRBD1 (5 bases). CDR3 length: 16 amino acids. Trimming shortened V by 3 bases and J by 0 bases, and 12 bases separated the two germline ends. CDR1 is SGHVS, CDR2 FQNEAQ, per germline. This chain's CDR3 is CASSLARQSSGNTIYF. Written as DNA, the CDR3 is TGTGCCAGCAGCTTGGCCAGACAGAGCTCTGGAAACACCATATATTTT.

This chain connects TRBV7-9 to TRBJ2-7, with 10 bases fitting TRBD2. The CDR3 totals 15 residues. The J segment lost 6 bases and the V segment lost 6 bases, leaving 11 bases of the junction unmatched. Germline CDR1 is SEHNR and CDR2 is FQNEAQ (reference sequence). CDR3 DNA sequence: TGTGCCAGCAGAATCAGCGGGGGGGCCGTGCCCGAGCAGTACTTC. Its translation: CASRISGGAVPEQYF. The whole variable domain, remainder taken from reference TRBV7-9 and TRBJ2-7, is DTGVSQNPRHKITKRGQNVTFRCDPISEHNRLYWYRQTLGQGPEFLTYFQNEAQLEKSRLLSDRFSAERPKGSFSTLEIQRTEQGDSAMYLCASRISGGAVPEQYFGPGTRLTVT.

The gene calls are TRBV5-6 and TRBJ1-2; D is ambiguous. Germline V lookup: CDR1 SGHDT, CDR2 YYEEEE. This CDR3 contains 12 residues. V gave up 2 bases and J gave up 2 bases, with 4 bases separating them. The CDR3 here is CASSFENYGYTF. CDR3 sequence (DNA): TGTGCCAGCAGCTTCGAGAACTATGGCTACACCTTC.

This chain links TRBV27 with TRBJ1-1, with 7 nucleotides matching TRBD1. This CDR3 has 14 residues. Germline V gene lookup returns CDR1 MNHEY and CDR2 SMNVEV (reference sequence). V was pared by 6 bases and J by 4 bases, with 8 bases of the junction left unmatched. In DNA form, the CDR3 reads TGTGCCAGCAGCTCCAGGGGGTCAGCCACTGAAGCTTTCTTT. Translating gives CASSSRGSATEAFF.

The CDR3 region is CASRVPGQGSYEQYF. CDR3 nucleotide sequence: TGTGCCAGCAGGGTTCCGGGACAGGGATCCTACGAGCAGTACTTC. The chain couples TRBV6-5 to TRBJ2-7; 9 bases align to TRBD1. The CDR3 has 15 residues. Germline CDR1 reads MNHEY; CDR2 reads SVGAGI. V shed 6 bases and J 1 base; nucleotides not matched to a gene: 7.

The chain's CDR3 is CSVGWGTADEKLFF. In DNA, the CDR3 is TGCAGCGTGGGGTGGGGGACAGCTGATGAAAAACTGTTTTTT. V is TRBV29-1 and J is TRBJ1-4; 7 positions agree with TRBD1. The CDR3 extends over 14 amino acids. Germline CDR1 and CDR2: SQVTM and ANQGSEA. V shed 6 bases and J 6 bases; nucleotides not matched to a gene: 10.

This clone was seen once. This chain uses TRBV2 with TRBJ1-3, with 7 bases that match TRBD1. CDR3 size: 16 residues. Germline V gene lookup returns CDR1 SNHLY and CDR2 FYNNEI. The V and J ends lost 3 bases and 0 bases, in that order; junction bases with no gene match: 5. The CDR3: CASSDPGQSSGNTIYF. In DNA form, the CDR3 reads TGTGCCAGCAGTGACCCGGGACAGAGCTCTGGAAACACCATATATTTT.